This T cell receptor beta chain appears in the sequencing data of a study of blood T cells in healthy people across ages. General study results and limits: The lack of PBMC sorting stopped any conclusive naive versus antigen-experienced comparison. Getting older went along with TCR beta diversity per million T cells dropping roughly linearly.

For the second PCR, which ran for roughly 6 to 11 cycles, a sample-barcoded 5' primer and a J-beta primer mix were used. Every individual sample yielded 2.5 million or more paired-end reads (each containing CDR3). Using its own MiXCR run on the 5' RACE reads, TCRdb lists one record per CDR3 protein. The sample shows about 1.6 million distinct CDR3 sequences, about 35% of them seen only once. On this clonotype itself: The target antigen is unknown.

Each individual donor underwent a draw of about 9.1 milliliters of peripheral blood. Source material: blood. This clonotype originated in a woman aged 25 to 39 in good health.

The CDR3: CASSQGLVRDRGHGTQYF. CDR3 coding DNA: TGTGCCAGCAGCCAAGGACTTGTTAGGGACAGGGGGCATGGGACCCAGTACTTC. The chain couples TRBV3-1 to TRBJ2-7; 12 nucleotides align to TRBD1. Near its end, the DNA agrees better with TRBJ2-5, so the J call may be wrong. The CDR3 is made up of 18 amino acids. Germline CDR1 reads LGHDT; CDR2 reads YNNKEL (reference sequence).